What follows is one TCR beta chain and its context. Its antigen is unknown. V lost 5 bases and J lost 11, with 16 bases in between. The CDR3 has 13 amino acids. Germline CDR1 is SGHVS and CDR2 is FQNEAQ. The protocol was immunoSEQ multiplex PCR, while the TCRdb copy is restricted to in-frame clones and leaves out a portion. The sample has fewer than 1.8 million clones, less than 99% seen once. Each of the donors was a healthy adult who was HIV-negative and had not had a recent acute infection or vaccination. CD45RA-negative memory and CD45RA+ naive subsets were split from the CD4+ cells. The entry originates in a study of shared clonotypes between healthy human individuals. Whole-study findings and limits: Relative to clonotypes present in all four donors, those not shared had lower generation probabilities.

This clonotype was sampled from a man aged 30-40 years in good health. The sample consisted of naive CD4+ T cells sorted from blood. Subset specified: CD45RA+ positively selected. The chain joins TRBV7-8 to TRBJ2-1; the D gene is possibly TRBD2 (6 bases). CDR3 nucleotide sequence: TGTGCCAGCAGCCCGAGACTAGTGCCCCAGCAGTTCTTC. Its protein product is CASSPRLVPQQFF.